This T cell receptor beta chain emerged from a study of T cell responses to AZD1222 COVID-19 vaccine. About the study: Some second doses came at about 4 weeks and others at about 12 weeks; these were pooled. Study conclusions and caveats: Repertoires in all cases were sampled only once the peak T cell response had passed.

Repertoires were generated with immunoSEQ multiplex PCR, while TCRdb's copy carries only in-frame clones and drops some. The sample has approximately 89,000 clones, about 88% seen once. Germline-derived CDR1 and CDR2 are MDHEN and SYDVKM. With 10 bases removed from V and 11 bases from J, the gap between germline ends came to 14 bases. CDR3 length equals 10 residues. As concerns this clone: Antigen: not known.

The origin of this receptor is an adult in good health. This specimen consisted of peripheral blood, obtained on day 0 of AZD1222 vaccination. The chain carries TRBV28 and TRBJ1-1; D remains unclear. CDR3 loop: CATLAFEAFF. The CDR3 DNA sequence: TGTGCCACCCTTGCCTTTGAGGCTTTCTTT. The full variable domain, in which reference TRBV28 and TRBJ1-1 provide the parts outside the CDR3, is DVKVTQSSRYLVKRTGEKVFLECVQDMDHENMFWYRQDPGLGLRLIYFSYDVKMKEKGDIPEGYSVSREKKERFSLILESASTNQTSMYLCATLAFEAFFGQGTRLTVV.